Below are 31 T cell receptor beta chains sequenced from a single sample in a study of blood T cell repertoires in COVID-19. Method: immunoSEQ multiplex PCR; TCRdb's copy keeps in-frame clones and lacks some. The table has 90,000 to 100,000 clones, around 84% seen once; the top ten hold about 2%. The specimen was peripheral blood. The receptors come from a man in his 70s with active or convalescent COVID-19.

V is TRBV2 and J is TRBJ1-2, with no clear D. The CDR3 totals 12 residues. V was clipped by 6 bases and J by 2 bases, with 7 bases between them. Per the germline V gene, CDR1 is SNHLY and CDR2 is FYNNEI. The CDR3 DNA reads as TGTGCCAGCAGAGAGACAAACTATGGCTACACCTTC. Protein sequence: CASRETNYGYTF. Complete variable domain (other parts from reference TRBV2 and TRBJ1-2): EPEVTQTPSHQVTQMGQEVILRCVPISNHLYFYWYRQILGQKVEFLVSFYNNEISEKSEIFDDQFSVERPDGSNFTLKIRSTKLEDSAMYFCASRETNYGYTFGSGTRLTVV.

The gene calls are TRBV6-4 and TRBJ1-1, with D maybe TRBD1 (5 bases). The CDR3 totals 14 residues. CDR1 is MRHNA and CDR2 is SNTAGT in the germline V gene. V was pared by 3 bases and J by 0 bases, with 8 bases between. The CDR3 DNA reads TGTGCCAGCAGTGAACGGGGGTTGAACACTGAAGCTTTCTTT. Its translation is CASSERGLNTEAFF.

This chain uses TRBV7-8 with TRBJ1-2, with D tentatively TRBD1 (5 bases). The CDR3 spans 14 residues. CDR1 and CDR2 from the germline V gene are SGHVS and FQNEAQ. The ends were cut back, 0 bases at V and 10 bases at J, with 15 bases in the middle. CDR3 region: CASSLAGAGPSYTF. The CDR3 region has the DNA TGTGCCAGCAGCTTAGCAGGGGCAGGGCCATCCTACACCTTC.

This chain uses TRBV10-1 with TRBJ1-5; tentatively, D is TRBD1 (6 bases). There are 13 residues in the CDR3. Trimming removed 9 bases at V and 2 bases at J, with 11 bases between. Germline assignment: CDR1 WNHNN and CDR2 SYGVQD (reference sequence). The CDR3 is CASLWGRNQPQHF. CDR3 bases: TGCGCCAGTTTGTGGGGGCGCAATCAGCCCCAGCATTTT.

The rearrangement joins TRBV28 to TRBJ1-6; D remains ambiguous. The CDR3 contains 17 residues. Germline CDR1 and CDR2: MDHEN and SYDVKM. V was pared by 0 bases and J by 7 bases, with 16 bases between. CDR3 protein: CASSLWGSHSQNSPLHF. The DNA for the CDR3 is TGTGCCAGCAGTTTATGGGGCAGCCATTCTCAGAATTCACCCCTCCACTTT.

The rearrangement uses TRBV19 and TRBJ2-2; the D gene is possibly TRBD1 (5 bases). The CDR3 sequence is 15 residues long. Trimming removed 5 bases at V and 5 bases at J, with 15 bases between. Germline loops: CDR1 LNHDA, CDR2 SQIVND (reference sequence). The CDR3 loop reads CASSVRRGRTGELFF. For the CDR3, the DNA is TGTGCCAGTAGTGTCCGAAGGGGTAGGACCGGGGAGCTGTTTTTT. Looking up the rest from reference TRBV19 and TRBJ2-2 gives the full variable domain: DGGITQSPKYLFRKEGQNVTLSCEQNLNHDAMYWYRQDPGQGLRLIYYSQIVNDFQKGDIAEGYSVSREKKESFPLTVTSAQKNPTAFYLCASSVRRGRTGELFFGEGSRLTVL.

The V gene is TRBV19, the J gene TRBJ2-7, with 10 nucleotides matching TRBD2. The J segment lost 4 bases and the V segment lost 9 bases, leaving 12 bases of the junction unmatched. The CDR3 covers 15 residues. The germline V gene encodes CDR1 LNHDA and CDR2 SQIVND (reference sequence). DNA for the CDR3: TGTGCCAGCTCAGAAATAGCGGGGGGCGTTTACGAGCAGTACTTC. Its translation is CASSEIAGGVYEQYF.

The chain uses TRBV20-1 and TRBJ1-1; D is ambiguous. V was shortened by 3 bases and J by 6 bases, with 5 bases between the two germline ends. The germline V gene has CDR1 DFQATT and CDR2 SNEGSKA (reference sequence). The CDR3 loop spans 10 amino acids. For the CDR3, the DNA is TGCAGTGCTAGTGGGCCTGAAGCTTTCTTT. Amino acid sequence: CSASGPEAFF.

This clone was seen more than once but under ten times. The J gene is TRBJ1-1, the V gene TRBV7-9; 7 bases map to TRBD1. Germline V lookup: CDR1 SEHNR, CDR2 FQNEAQ (reference sequence). The CDR3 is 14 residues long. Trimming took 5 bases from V and 10 from J; bases not matched to a gene: 13. The CDR3 loop reads CASSPDRVSVVAFF. The CDR3 bases are TGTGCCAGCAGCCCAGACAGGGTGTCGGTCGTAGCTTTCTTT.

The chain has TRBV7-8 and TRBJ2-7, with D possibly matching TRBD2 (6 bases). The CDR3 spans 14 residues. CDR1 and CDR2 (germline): SGHVS, FQNEAQ. Trimming pared 4 bases from V and 0 bases from J, leaving 10 bases between. The CDR3 bases are TGTGCCAGCAGCTCCCGGACTAACTCCTACGAGCAGTACTTC. Translation: CASSSRTNSYEQYF.

Only a few counts were recorded for this clone. This chain uses TRBV29-1 with TRBJ1-1; TRBD1 aligns across 8 bases. The junction had 5 bases not matched to a gene; V was cut back by 4 bases and J by 4 bases. The CDR3 runs 13 residues. The V gene's germline CDR1 is SQVTM and CDR2 ANQGSEA. CDR3 nucleotide sequence: TGCAGCGTTGCAGGACAGGGAGGCACTGAAGCTTTCTTT. This codes for CSVAGQGGTEAFF.

The rearrangement joins TRBV5-4 to TRBJ2-5; D gene uncertain. The V end was cut by 2 bases, the J end by 5 bases, with 13 bases between. Germline V gene lookup returns CDR1 SGHNT and CDR2 YYREEE (reference sequence). This CDR3 contains 14 residues. CDR3 nucleotides: TGTGCCAGCAGCTTAATACAGACCCGGGAGACCCAGTACTTC. It specifies CASSLIQTRETQYF.

The rearrangement links TRBV6-5 to TRBJ1-1; 8 nucleotides agree with TRBD1. The ends lost 5 bases at V and 1 base at J; junction bases unmatched: 6. Germline-derived CDR1 and CDR2 are MNHEY and SVGAGI. This CDR3 region has 15 residues. CDR3 sequence reads: CASSPRQGRNTEAFF. CDR3 sequence (DNA): TGTGCCAGCAGTCCTAGACAGGGGAGGAACACTGAAGCTTTCTTT.

The J gene is TRBJ2-1, the V gene TRBV7-8; TRBD2 might be the D (5 bases). This CDR3 has 13 residues. The germline CDR1 and CDR2 sequences are SGHVS and FQNEAQ. The ends were cut back, 6 bases at V and 8 bases at J, with 14 bases in the middle. CDR3 bases: TGTGCCAGCAGTAGCGTCGGTATCTATGAGCAGTTCTTC. Amino acids: CASSSVGIYEQFF.

This clone was recorded once. The V call is TRBV7-9, the J call TRBJ1-1; unclear D gene. Trimming shortened V by 3 bases and J by 1 base, and 3 bases separated the two germline ends. Germline assignment: CDR1 SEHNR and CDR2 FQNEAQ (reference sequence). The CDR3 is made up of 12 amino acids. The DNA of the CDR3 is TGTGCCAGCAGCTTTAAGAACACTGAAGCTTTCTTT. The encoded protein is CASSFKNTEAFF.

The chain employs TRBV19 and TRBJ1-1, with TRBD1 matching 8 bases. Losses at the gene ends were 6 bases for V and 8 bases for J; bases not matched to a gene: 8. CDR3 size: 13 residues. Germline-derived CDR1 and CDR2 are LNHDA and SQIVND (reference sequence). The CDR3 loop is CASRDRDRREAFF. CDR3 nucleotide sequence: TGTGCCAGTAGAGACCGGGACAGGAGAGAAGCTTTCTTT.

V gene TRBV18 combines with J gene TRBJ2-1; 15 nucleotides line up with TRBD2. The junction had 7 bases not matched to a gene; V was cut back by 4 bases and J by 9 bases. The CDR3 length is 16 residues. CDR1 is KGHSH, CDR2 LQKENI, per germline. The CDR3, as DNA: TGTGCCAGCTCACTCCGGACTAGCGGGGGGGCCAGTGAGCAGTTCTTC. Translated: CASSLRTSGGASEQFF.

This clone was seen once. The rearrangement joins TRBV13 to TRBJ1-2; D unresolved. V lost 0 bases to trimming and J lost 0 bases, with 8 bases between them. This CDR3 has 15 amino acids. Germline CDR1 is PRHDT and CDR2 is FYEKMQ (reference sequence). CDR3 sequence: CASSLGGRTNYGYTF. The CDR3 nucleotides read TGTGCCAGCAGCTTAGGTGGCAGGACTAACTATGGCTACACCTTC.

The rearrangement links TRBV2 to TRBJ1-6; D uncertain. Germline V gene lookup returns CDR1 SNHLY and CDR2 FYNNEI. CDR3 length: 18 amino acids. Trimming took off 2 bases at V and 0 bases at J, with 14 bases between the two ends. In DNA form, the CDR3 reads TGTGCCAGCAGTGAAAGAGCCTCTGTAAGCTCCTATAATTCACCCCTCCACTTT. Translated, it gives CASSERASVSSYNSPLHF.

J is TRBJ2-7 and V is TRBV6-2 or TRBV6-3, with a tentative D call TRBD1 (6 bases). With 2 bases removed from V and 0 bases from J, the gap between germline ends came to 14 bases. Germline V gene lookup returns CDR1 MNHEY and CDR2 SVGEGT. The CDR3 length is 16 residues. The CDR3 sequence: CASSYEQGSSSYEQYF. As DNA, the CDR3 is TGTGCCAGCAGTTACGAACAGGGTTCAAGCTCCTACGAGCAGTACTTC.

This sequence joins TRBV2 and TRBJ2-1; 7 nucleotides line up with TRBD2. The germline V gene has CDR1 SNHLY and CDR2 FYNNEI. Losses at the gene ends were 8 bases for V and 9 bases for J; bases not matched to a gene: 7. This CDR3 spans 12 amino acids. CDR3 nucleotides: TGTGCCAGCCGGGAGGAGGGCACTGAGCAGTTCTTC. It encodes CASREEGTEQFF.

A few counts support this clone. This chain links TRBV7-3 with TRBJ2-1, with 11 bases aligning to TRBD2. The junction had 3 bases not matched to a gene; V was cut back by 2 bases and J by 12 bases. CDR1 SGHTA and CDR2 FQGTGA come from the germline V gene. The CDR3 spans 13 residues. The CDR3, as DNA: TGTGCCAGCAGCTTAGCTCTAGCGGGGGGGCAGTTCTTC. It translates to CASSLALAGGQFF. Full variable domain (missing parts from reference TRBV7-3 and TRBJ2-1): GAGVSQTPSNKVTEKGKYVELRCDPISGHTALYWYRQSLGQGPEFLIYFQGTGAADDSGLPNDRFFAVRPEGSVSTLKIQRTERGDSAVYLCASSLALAGGQFFGPGTRLTVL.

Worth noting for this clone: The CDR3 carries no conserved terminal phenylalanine or tryptophan, so it likely arises from a read error. The DNA is omitted, as the CDR3 cannot be located on it reliably, and the CDR3 follows TCRdb's listing. This sequence joins TRBV3-1 (or the pseudogene TRBV3-2) and TRBJ2-7; the table gives TRBD1 as D, unverified against the DNA. Looked up from germline, CDR1 is LGHDT and CDR2 is YNNKEL (reference sequence). From its first to its last residue, the CDR3 has 14 amino acids. CDR3 residues: CASSQGDRVTGGVL.

This chain joins TRBV2 and TRBJ2-7; D possibly corresponds to TRBD2 (5 bases). The CDR3 totals 14 residues. CDR1 and CDR2 (germline): SNHLY, FYNNEI. Trimming removed 2 bases at V and 3 bases at J, with 11 bases between. CDR3 coding DNA: TGTGCCAGCAGTGAAAACGGACTGGGCTACGAGCAGTACTTC. It specifies CASSENGLGYEQYF.

The chain couples TRBV28 to TRBJ2-7; 9 bases agree with TRBD2. The ends lost 5 bases at V and 2 bases at J; junction bases unmatched: 1. From germline, CDR1 is MDHEN and CDR2 SYDVKM. The CDR3 loop spans 13 amino acids. The CDR3 loop is CASSRGGAYEQYF. Written as DNA, the CDR3 is TGTGCCAGCAGTCGCGGGGGGGCCTACGAGCAGTACTTC.

The chain joins TRBV28 to TRBJ1-2; no clear D gene. Germline V lookup: CDR1 MDHEN, CDR2 SYDVKM. The CDR3 sequence is 16 residues long. Trimming left V 6 bases short and J 4 bases short, with 21 bases between. CDR3 protein: CASRGGSPNYSYGYTF. The CDR3 nucleotides are TGTGCCAGCAGAGGCGGATCCCCCAACTACTCCTATGGCTACACCTTC.

The chain couples TRBV7-9 to TRBJ1-5; 8 bases map to TRBD1. CDR1 is SEHNR, CDR2 FQNEAQ, per germline (reference sequence). J was trimmed by 5 bases and V by 5 bases; bases with no gene match: 5. The CDR3 contains 14 residues. CDR3 sequence (DNA): TGTGCCAGCAGCAAGGACAGGGATGATCAGCCCCAGCATTTT. This codes for CASSKDRDDQPQHF.

This clone was recorded only once. The chain employs TRBV9 and TRBJ2-1; 7 bases match TRBD2. The CDR3 loop spans 13 amino acids. Germline V gene sequence: CDR1 SGDLS, CDR2 YYNGEE. Unmatched junction bases numbered 2, after V lost 0 bases and J lost 8 bases. The CDR3 loop reads CASSVGEGDEQFF. CDR3 sequence (DNA): TGTGCCAGCAGCGTAGGGGAGGGAGATGAGCAGTTCTTC.

This clone was observed a handful of times. The chain joins TRBV19 to TRBJ2-7; D perhaps matches TRBD2 (6 bases). This CDR3 spans 12 amino acids. CDR1 and CDR2 from the germline V gene are LNHDA and SQIVND (reference sequence). V was trimmed by 8 bases and J by 3 bases, leaving 11 bases between them. CDR3 sequence reads: CASAGRDYEQYF. The DNA of the CDR3 is TGTGCCAGTGCGGGACGGGACTACGAGCAGTACTTC.

The genes are TRBV4-2 and TRBJ2-1, with 9 positions matching TRBD2. With V trimmed by 1 base and J by 6 bases, 10 bases remained unmatched. The germline V gene has CDR1 LGHNA and CDR2 YNFKEQ. The CDR3 runs to 17 residues. The CDR3 is CASSQVRSGGLGNEQFF. The CDR3, as DNA: TGTGCCAGCAGCCAAGTACGTAGCGGGGGCTTGGGCAATGAGCAGTTCTTC.

This CDR3 is CASRKERISTDTQYF. The CDR3 nucleotides are TGTGCCAGCAGAAAGGAGCGGATTAGCACAGATACGCAGTATTTT. The chain joins TRBV2 to TRBJ2-3; a weak D match, TRBD2 (5 bases). The V gene's germline CDR1 is SNHLY and CDR2 FYNNEI. V lost 6 bases to trimming and J lost 0 bases, with 13 bases between them. The CDR3 spans 15 residues.